The 5 T cell receptor beta chains in this list originate from one sample, sequenced in a study of T cell changes during pregnancy in multiple sclerosis. Only in-frame clones appear in the TCRdb table, and some are missing; sequencing was by immunoSEQ multiplex PCR. The sample consists of tens of thousands of clones, over 85% of them appearing once. The sequencing here drew on peripheral blood, taken in the third trimester of pregnancy. These receptors were obtained from a female donor with multiple sclerosis, enrolled in a pregnancy study.

The chain uses TRBV19 and TRBJ2-7, with 8 bases matching TRBD1. Germline lookup yields CDR1 LNHDA and CDR2 SQIVND (reference sequence). The CDR3 is 14 amino acids. Unmatched junction bases numbered 11, after V lost 10 bases and J lost 3 bases. The CDR3 DNA reads as TGTGCCACCCGCGACAGGGGTGCAGACTACGAGCAGTACTTC. This encodes CATRDRGADYEQYF.

This clone was detected only once. V usage is TRBV5-5 and J usage is TRBJ1-1; D unresolved. This CDR3 region has 13 residues. Germline V gene sequence: CDR1 SGHKS, CDR2 YYEKEE (reference sequence). V lost 0 bases, J lost 3 bases, and 6 bases lay in between. The CDR3 coding sequence is TGTGCCAGCAGCTTGGGGGCCGACACTGAAGCTTTCTTT. It specifies CASSLGADTEAFF.

The chain's CDR3 is CASSPNEVRGLRGLGGYTF. As DNA, the CDR3 is TGTGCCAGCTCACCTAATGAAGTGCGTGGGCTCAGAGGGTTAGGCGGCTACACCTTC. V and J are TRBV18 and TRBJ1-2; D not certain. This CDR3 is built from 19 residues. Germline V gives CDR1 KGHSH, CDR2 LQKENI. Between the trimmed V and J ends, which lost 3 bases and 8 bases, there was a span of 31 bases.

CDR3 residues: CASSKAGSGNTIYF. CDR3 bases: TGTGCCAGCAGCAAAGCGGGCTCTGGAAACACCATATATTTT. The chain employs TRBV6-5 and TRBJ1-3, with D uncertain. The V gene lost 6 bases and the J gene lost 0 bases, with 9 bases spanning the gap. This CDR3 region has 14 residues. In germline, CDR1 is MNHEY, CDR2 SVGAGI.

This sequence joins TRBV28 and TRBJ2-3; 10 bases match TRBD2. Germline CDR1 is MDHEN and CDR2 is SYDVKM. After removal of 3 bases from V and 5 bases from J, the junction contained 5 bases not matched to a gene. This CDR3 has 15 amino acids. The CDR3 loop is CASSFGVAGGDTQYF. For the CDR3, the DNA is TGTGCCAGCAGTTTCGGGGTAGCGGGAGGAGATACGCAGTATTTT.